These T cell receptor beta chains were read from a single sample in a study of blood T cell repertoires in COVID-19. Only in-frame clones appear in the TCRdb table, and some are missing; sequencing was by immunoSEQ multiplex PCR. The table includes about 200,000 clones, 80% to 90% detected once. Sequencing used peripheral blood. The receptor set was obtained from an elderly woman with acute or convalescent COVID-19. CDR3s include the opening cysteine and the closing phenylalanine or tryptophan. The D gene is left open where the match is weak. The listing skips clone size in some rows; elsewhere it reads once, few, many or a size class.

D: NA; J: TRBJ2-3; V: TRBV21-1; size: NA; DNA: TGTGCCAGCAGCAAAGTTCCAGCAGATACGCAGTATTTT; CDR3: CASSKVPADTQYF
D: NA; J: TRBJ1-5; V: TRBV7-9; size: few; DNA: TGTGCCAGCAGCTTCGGGGGGACTAGCAATCAGCCCCAGCATTTT; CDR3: CASSFGGTSNQPQHF
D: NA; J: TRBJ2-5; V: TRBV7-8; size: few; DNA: TGTGCCAGCACCTTGCTCAGGGTAGAGGAGACCCAGTACTTC; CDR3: CASTLLRVEETQYF
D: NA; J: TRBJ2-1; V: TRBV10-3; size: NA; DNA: TGTGCCATCAGTCCTCGGGAAAGCTCCTACAATGAGCAGTTCTTC; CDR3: CAISPRESSYNEQFF
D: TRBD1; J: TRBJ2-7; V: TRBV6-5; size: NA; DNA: TGTGCCAGCAGAGACAGGGGGGAGCAGTACTTC; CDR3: CASRDRGEQYF
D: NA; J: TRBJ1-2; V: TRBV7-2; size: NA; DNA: TGTGCCAGCAGCTTAGCGCGAGGGGAGGGATATGGCTACACCTTC; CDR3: CASSLARGEGYGYTF
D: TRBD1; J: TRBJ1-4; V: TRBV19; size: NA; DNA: TGTGCCAGTAGCCTCGGACAGGACGGCGATGAAAAACTGTTTTTT; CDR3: CASSLGQDGDEKLFF
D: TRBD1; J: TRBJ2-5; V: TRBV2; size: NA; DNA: TGTGCCAGCAGGTTCGACAGGGGCCTACAAGAGACCCAGTACTTC; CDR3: CASRFDRGLQETQYF
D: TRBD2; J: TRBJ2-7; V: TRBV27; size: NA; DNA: TGTGCCAGCAGGTTAGCGGGAGACCTCCGCTACGAGCAGTACTTC; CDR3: CASRLAGDLRYEQYF
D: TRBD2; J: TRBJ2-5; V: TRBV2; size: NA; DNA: TGTGCCAGCATGGAGACTAGCGACCAGACCCAGTACTTC; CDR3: CASMETSDQTQYF
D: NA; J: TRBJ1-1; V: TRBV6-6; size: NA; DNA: TGTGCCAGCAGCCTAACAGGGATAGAAGCTTTCTTT; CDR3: CASSLTGIEAFF
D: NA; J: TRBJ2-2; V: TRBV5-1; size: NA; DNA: TGCGCCAGCAGCTTGGAGTCGGGTGGTTTTGGGGAGCTGTTTTTT; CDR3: CASSLESGGFGELFF
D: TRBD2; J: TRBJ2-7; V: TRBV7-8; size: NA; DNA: TGTGCCAGCAGCTTAGAGGCGGGAGCCACGTATGAGCAGTACTTC; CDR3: CASSLEAGATYEQYF
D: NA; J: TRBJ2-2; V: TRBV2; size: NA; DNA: TGTGCCAGCAGTGAGACAGTAAACACCGGGGAGCTGTTTTTT; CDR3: CASSETVNTGELFF
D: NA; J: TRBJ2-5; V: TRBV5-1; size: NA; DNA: TGCGCCAGCAGCTTGGCTCCAGGCACCGACAGGTTACAAGAGACCCAGTACTTC; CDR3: CASSLAPGTDRLQETQYF
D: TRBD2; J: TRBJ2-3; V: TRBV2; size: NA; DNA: TGTGCCAGCAGTCCCATCGCTAGCGGGGGGGGGACAGATACGCAGTATTTT; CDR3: CASSPIASGGGTDTQYF
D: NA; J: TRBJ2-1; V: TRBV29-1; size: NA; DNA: TGCAGCGTTCTCTCCGCGGCTGAGCAGTTCTTC; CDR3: CSVLSAAEQFF
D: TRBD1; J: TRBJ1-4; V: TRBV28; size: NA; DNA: TGTGCCAGCAGCTCTAACGGACAGGGGCTAAATGAAAAACTGTTTTTT; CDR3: CASSSNGQGLNEKLFF
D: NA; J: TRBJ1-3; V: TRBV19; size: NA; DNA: TGTGCCAGTAGACCCCCCCAGGGATTCGGAAACACCATATATTTT; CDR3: CASRPPQGFGNTIYF
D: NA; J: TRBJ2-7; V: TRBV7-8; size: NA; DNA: TGTGCCAGCAGCTTAGGACAGTACTACGAGCAGTACTTC; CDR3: CASSLGQYYEQYF
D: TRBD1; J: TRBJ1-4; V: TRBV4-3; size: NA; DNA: TGCGCCAGCGAGAAAACAGGGGCCGGGAATGAAAAACTGTTTTTT; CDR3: CASEKTGAGNEKLFF
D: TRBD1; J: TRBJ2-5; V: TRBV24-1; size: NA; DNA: TGTGCCACCAGTGATGAAGGGACAGGACTCCAAGAGACCCAGTACTTC; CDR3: CATSDEGTGLQETQYF
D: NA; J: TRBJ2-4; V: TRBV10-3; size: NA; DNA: TGTGCCATCAGTGCCGACAGAGCCAAAAACATTCAGTACTTC; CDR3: CAISADRAKNIQYF